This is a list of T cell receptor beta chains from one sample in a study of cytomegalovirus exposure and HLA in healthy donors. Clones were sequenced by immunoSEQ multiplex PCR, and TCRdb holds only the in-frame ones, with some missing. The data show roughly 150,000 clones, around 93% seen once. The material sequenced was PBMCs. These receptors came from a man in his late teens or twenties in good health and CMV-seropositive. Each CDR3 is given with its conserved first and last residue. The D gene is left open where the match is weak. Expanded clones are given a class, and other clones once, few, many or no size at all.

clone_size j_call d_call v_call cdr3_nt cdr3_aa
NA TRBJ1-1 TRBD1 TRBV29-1 TGCAGCGTGAGACAGGGGGACACTGAAGCTTTCTTT CSVRQGDTEAFF
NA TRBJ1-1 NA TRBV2 TGTGCCAGCAGTGAGGGACAAGTCTCTGAAGCTTTCTTT CASSEGQVSEAFF
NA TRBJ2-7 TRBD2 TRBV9 TGTGCCAGCAGCCGGACTAGCGGGAGGGTCCCCCCTAACGAGCAGTACTTC CASSRTSGRVPPNEQYF
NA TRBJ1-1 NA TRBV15 TGTGCCACCAGCAGAGATTGGAGCGACGCTGAAGCTTTCTTT CATSRDWSDAEAFF
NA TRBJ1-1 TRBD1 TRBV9 TGTGCCAGCAGCGTAGGGAGGACAGGAGAAGCTTTCTTT CASSVGRTGEAFF
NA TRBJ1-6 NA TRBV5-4 TGTGCCAGCAGCCGGGAGTCAGCGGGGTCACCCCTCCACTTT CASSRESAGSPLHF
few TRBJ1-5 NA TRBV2 TGTGCCAGCAGTGAAGAGGGGATGGGGCAGCCCCAGCATTTT CASSEEGMGQPQHF
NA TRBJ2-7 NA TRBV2 TGTGCCAGCAGTGAGTCGGCAGAGGCGGGGGAGCAGTACTTC CASSESAEAGEQYF
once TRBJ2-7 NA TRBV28 TGTGCCAGCAGGGCGGGGTTATTCTACGAGCAGTACTTC CASRAGLFYEQYF
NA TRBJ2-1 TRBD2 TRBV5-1 TGCGCCAGCAGCCCGGGACTAGCGGGAGATGAGCAGTTCTTC CASSPGLAGDEQFF
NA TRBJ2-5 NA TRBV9 TGTGCCAGCAGCGTAGGAGGCGGCCTGGAGACCCAGTACTTC CASSVGGGLETQYF
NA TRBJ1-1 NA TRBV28 TGTGCCAGCATAAGGGGTAGAGACAGCACTGAAGCTTTCTTT CASIRGRDSTEAFF
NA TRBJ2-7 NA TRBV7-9 TGTGCCAGCAGCTTAGGTCCGGGAGAGGGCGACGAGCAGTACTTC CASSLGPGEGDEQYF
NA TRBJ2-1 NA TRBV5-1 TGCGCCAGCAGCTTTTTTGTCCCGAGCTCCTACAATGAGCAGTTCTTC CASSFFVPSSYNEQFF
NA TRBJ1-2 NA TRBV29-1 TGCAGCGTTAGCAGGGTACTGAGTGGCTACACCTTC CSVSRVLSGYTF
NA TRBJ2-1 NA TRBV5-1 TGCGCCAGCAGCGCAGGGTGGGGGGTACCGGCGCGGGTGAGCTCCTACAATGAGCAGTTCTTC CASSAGWGVPARVSSYNEQFF
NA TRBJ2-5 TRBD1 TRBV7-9 TGTGCCAGCAGCTCACAGGGGGCGCGTGGGCCCCAGTACTTC CASSSQGARGPQYF
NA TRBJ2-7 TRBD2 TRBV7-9 TGTGCCAGCAGCTTAGCGCTCGGGGGGAGTAACTACGAGCAGTACTTC CASSLALGGSNYEQYF
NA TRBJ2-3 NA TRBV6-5 TGTGCCAGCAGTTTGACCCGGGGCACAGATACGCAGTATTTT CASSLTRGTDTQYF
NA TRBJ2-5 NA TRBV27 TGTGCCAGCAGTCAAGGGGCAGGGGTAAAGACCCAGTACTTC CASSQGAGVKTQYF
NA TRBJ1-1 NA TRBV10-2 TGCGCCAGCAGTTTTCAGGGTAGGGGCACTGAAGCTTTCTTT CASSFQGRGTEAFF
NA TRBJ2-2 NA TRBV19 TGTGCCAGTAGTATGGTGGGAGAGGTTCCCGGGGAGCTGTTTTTT CASSMVGEVPGELFF
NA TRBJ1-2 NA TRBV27 TGTGCCAGTCACCCGACCTTCCAGGGGCGCCCCTATGGCTACACCTTC CASHPTFQGRPYGYTF
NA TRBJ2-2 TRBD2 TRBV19 TGTGCCAGTAGTCGAGCGGGAGCGTATCCCGGGGAGCTGTTTTTT CASSRAGAYPGELFF
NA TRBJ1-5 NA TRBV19 TGTGCCAGTAGTATAGCTCGTTCGACAAATAGCAATCAGCCCCAGCATTTT CASSIARSTNSNQPQHF
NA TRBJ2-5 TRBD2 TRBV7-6 TGTGCCAGCAGCTTGGGACTAGCGGGAGGAGGAGAGACCCAGTACTTC CASSLGLAGGGETQYF
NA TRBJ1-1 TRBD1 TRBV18 TGTGCCAGCTCACCGTCCTCAGGGGGTAGGGAAGCTTTCTTT CASSPSSGGREAFF
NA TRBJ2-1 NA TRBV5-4 TGTGCCAGCAGCCTCCCCGTGAACCCATCCGGTGAGCAGTTCTTC CASSLPVNPSGEQFF
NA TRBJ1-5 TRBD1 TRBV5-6 TGTGCCACCAACCCTCGACAGGGACGTTTTCAGCCCCAGCATTTT CATNPRQGRFQPQHF
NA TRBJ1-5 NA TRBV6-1 TGTGCCAGCAGTGAGGGGAGGGGAGCTCAGCCCCAGCATTTT CASSEGRGAQPQHF
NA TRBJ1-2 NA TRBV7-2 TGTGCCAGCAGCCTACCCCCAGGGGTGGACTATGGCTACACCTTC CASSLPPGVDYGYTF
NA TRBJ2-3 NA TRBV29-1 TGCAGCGTTGAAGATCGTAAGCGGGCCATCACAGATACGCAGTATTTT CSVEDRKRAITDTQYF
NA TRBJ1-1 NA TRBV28 TGTGCCAGCAGTTTAGGGGGGGAAGCTTTCTTT CASSLGGEAFF
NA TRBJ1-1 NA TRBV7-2 TGTGCCAGCAGCTTAGGCCCTCGAGCTGAAGCTTTCTTT CASSLGPRAEAFF
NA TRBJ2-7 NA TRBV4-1 TGCGCCAGCAGCCAGGAACAGGCGTACGAGCAGTACTTC CASSQEQAYEQYF
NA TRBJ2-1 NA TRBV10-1 TGCGCCAGCAGAATAGGGAGCGATGAGCAGTTCTTC CASRIGSDEQFF
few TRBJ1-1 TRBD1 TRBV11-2 TGTGCCAGCAGCCCAGACAGGGAGGCTGAAGCTTTCTTT CASSPDREAEAFF
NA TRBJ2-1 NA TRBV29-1 TGCAGCGTGAAGAGACTAGGCTGGGATGAGCAGTTCTTC CSVKRLGWDEQFF
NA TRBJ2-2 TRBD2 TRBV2 TGTGCCAGCAGAGTAGGGACTAGCGGGAGGACCGGGGAGCTGTTTTTT CASRVGTSGRTGELFF
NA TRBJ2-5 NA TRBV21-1 TGTGCCACCCGGGGGCAAGAGACCCAGTACTTC CATRGQETQYF
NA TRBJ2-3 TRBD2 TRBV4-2 TGTGCCAGCAGCCATAGCGGGAGAGGCGCAGATACGCAGTATTTT CASSHSGRGADTQYF
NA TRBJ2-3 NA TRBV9 TGTGCCAGCAGCGCCAAAGGGGTTGGGACAGATACGCAGTATTTT CASSAKGVGTDTQYF
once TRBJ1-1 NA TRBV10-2 TGCGCCAGCTCAGGGTTGGGTACTGAAGCTTTCTTT CASSGLGTEAFF
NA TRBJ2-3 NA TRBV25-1 TGTGCCAGCAGTGCCTTACAGGGTAGCACAGATACGCAGTATTTT CASSALQGSTDTQYF
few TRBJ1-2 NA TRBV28 TGTGCCAGCGCTGGACAGCGATTCTATGGCTACACCTTC CASAGQRFYGYTF
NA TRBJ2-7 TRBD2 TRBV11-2 TGTGCCAGCAGCCTACTAGCGAGTAGATACGAGCAGTACTTC CASSLLASRYEQYF
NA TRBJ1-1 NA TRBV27 TGTGCCAGCACTCGACGGGGGAACACTGAAGCTTTCTTT CASTRRGNTEAFF